The 18 T cell receptor beta chains listed next were all sequenced from one sample in a study of T cells expressing NK-cell markers. For each CDR3 protein, TCRdb gives one entry from its re-call of the 5' RACE reads, without DNA. The table for this sample gives roughly 450,000 distinct CDR3 sequences. The sample was blood T cells: a sorted CD56 or NKG2C T cell subset, CD4+ or CD8+ T cells, or bulk PBMC T cells (not recorded which). These receptors were taken from a woman between 50 and 59 years old in good health.

The chain joins TRBV7-9 to TRBJ2-4. The length of the CDR3 is 14 residues. Germline CDR1 SEHNR, CDR2 FQNEAQ (reference sequence). This CDR3 reads CASTLGNPKNIQYF.

The chain has TRBV5-1 and TRBJ2-1; absent DNA, TCRdb's TRBD1 call cannot be checked. This CDR3 comprises 15 residues. From germline, CDR1 is SGHRS and CDR2 YFSETQ. The CDR3 sequence: CASSFTGVRYNEQFF.

The chain uses TRBV7-6 and TRBJ2-3; the TRBD1 assignment by TCRdb is unverifiable without DNA. CDR3 length: 13 amino acids. The germline gives CDR1 SGHVS, CDR2 FNYEAQ. CDR3 amino acids: CASSSQGEDTQYF.

The chain joins TRBV2 to TRBJ2-2; TCRdb indicates TRBD2, and absent DNA this call remains unverified. CDR1 and CDR2 (germline): SNHLY, FYNNEI. CDR3 length: 14 residues. The chain's CDR3 is CASSGLASPGELFF.

This chain connects TRBV14 to TRBJ2-1; absent DNA, TCRdb's TRBD1 call cannot be checked. CDR1 is SGHDN, CDR2 FVKESK, per germline. The CDR3 runs 13 residues. The CDR3 loop is CASSRARVGEQFF. The variable domain in full, with the rest retrieved from reference TRBV14 and TRBJ2-1, is EAGVTQFPSHSVIEKGQTVTLRCDPISGHDNLYWYRRVMGKEIKFLLHFVKESKQDESGMPNNRFLAERTGGTYSTLKVQPAELEDSGVYFCASSRARVGEQFFGPGTRLTVL.

V usage is TRBV29-1 and J usage is TRBJ2-2; with no DNA, the TCRdb D assignment of TRBD2 cannot be verified. The CDR3 has 15 amino acids. The V gene's germline CDR1 is SQVTM and CDR2 ANQGSEA. CDR3 region: CSVPLAGRNTGELFF.

The chain recombines TRBV4-1 with TRBJ2-3; absent DNA, TCRdb's TRBD2 call cannot be checked. Germline CDR1 MGHRA, CDR2 YSYEKL. The CDR3 covers 14 residues. CDR3 sequence reads: CASSQVPWADTQYF.

The chain recombines TRBV14 with TRBJ2-3; TCRdb lists TRBD2, though no DNA is available to test this call. This CDR3 region has 17 residues. CDR1 and CDR2 (germline): SGHDN, FVKESK. CDR3 sequence reads: CASSQRAGLGKTDTQYF.

The chain has TRBV7-8 and TRBJ1-1; TCRdb's D gene call, TRBD1, goes unchecked for lack of DNA. The germline V gene encodes CDR1 SGHVS and CDR2 FQNEAQ. The CDR3 spans 13 residues. The chain's CDR3 is CASSSTGQTEAFF.

The chain links TRBV29-1 to TRBJ2-3; no DNA is available, so the TRBD1 call from TCRdb remains unchecked. This CDR3 comprises 14 residues. Germline V CDR1 and CDR2: SQVTM, ANQGSEA. The CDR3 loop reads CSAGGGQGGDTQYF.

The gene calls are TRBV12-3 or TRBV12-4 and TRBJ1-5; TCRdb lists TRBD1, though no DNA is available to test this call. The CDR3 covers 15 residues. CDR3 region: CASSSSTAGGQPQHF.

The chain uses TRBV7-9 and TRBJ2-1. The germline CDR1 and CDR2 sequences are SEHNR and FQNEAQ (reference sequence). The CDR3 spans 12 residues. This CDR3 reads CASSLMGYEQFF.

This chain links TRBV7-6 with TRBJ2-3. The CDR3 sequence is 14 residues long. CDR1 SGHVS and CDR2 FNYEAQ come from the germline V gene. The CDR3 sequence: CASSFSTSTDTQYF.

V is TRBV20-1 and J is TRBJ2-4; the TRBD1 assignment by TCRdb is unverifiable without DNA. Germline-derived CDR1 and CDR2 are DFQATT and SNEGSKA (reference sequence). The CDR3 is 14 residues long. CDR3 in amino acids: CSARSWDRLNIQYF.

This chain connects TRBV24-1 to TRBJ1-1; without DNA, the TCRdb call of TRBD1 cannot be checked. The length of the CDR3 is 16 residues. CDR1 is KGHDR and CDR2 is SFDVKD in the germline V gene. This chain's CDR3 is CATSDSGRGTNTEAFF.

V is TRBV10-1 and J is TRBJ2-2. The CDR3 has 14 amino acids. The germline CDR1 and CDR2 sequences are WNHNN and SYGVQD (reference sequence). The CDR3 loop is CASRGATNTGELFF.

V usage is TRBV18 and J usage is TRBJ2-7. The CDR3 contains 13 residues. The germline gives CDR1 KGHSH, CDR2 LQKENI. CDR3 sequence: CASSPREFYEQYF.

J is TRBJ2-3 and V is TRBV5-7; without DNA, the TCRdb call of TRBD2 cannot be checked. TRBV5-7 is flagged as an ORF with uncertain function. There are 16 residues in the CDR3. The CDR3 sequence is CASSSPGTSATDTQYF.